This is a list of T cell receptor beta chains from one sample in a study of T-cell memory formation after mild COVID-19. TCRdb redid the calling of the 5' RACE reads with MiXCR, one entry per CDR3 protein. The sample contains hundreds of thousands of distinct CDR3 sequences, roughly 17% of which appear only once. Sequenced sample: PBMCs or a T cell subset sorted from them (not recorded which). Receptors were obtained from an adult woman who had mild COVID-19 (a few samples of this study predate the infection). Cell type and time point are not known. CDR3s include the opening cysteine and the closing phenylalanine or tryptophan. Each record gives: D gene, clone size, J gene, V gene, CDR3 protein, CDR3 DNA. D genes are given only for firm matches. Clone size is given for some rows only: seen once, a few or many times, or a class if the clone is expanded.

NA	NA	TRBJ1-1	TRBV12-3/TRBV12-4	CASILTGPTEAFF	TGTGCCAGCATCCTGACAGGCCCAACTGAAGCTTTCTTT
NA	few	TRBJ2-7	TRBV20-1	CSARPIAGYEQYF	TGCAGTGCTAGACCCATCGCAGGCTACGAGCAGTACTTC
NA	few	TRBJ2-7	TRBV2	CASRSDEYEQYF	TGTGCCAGCAGATCGGACGAGTACGAGCAGTACTTC
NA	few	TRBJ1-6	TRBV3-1	CASQPWVGGSSPLHF	TGTGCCAGCCAACCGTGGGTGGGGGGTAGTTCACCCCTCCACTTT
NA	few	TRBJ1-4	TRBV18	CASSPAMGNEKLFF	TGTGCCAGCTCACCGGCTATGGGTAATGAAAAACTGTTTTTT
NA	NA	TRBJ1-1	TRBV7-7	CASSLGRGRGGAFF	TGTGCCAGCAGCTTAGGACGCGGCCGGGGGGGAGCTTTCTTT
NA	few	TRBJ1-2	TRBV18	CASSPPALNAYGYTF	TGTGCCAGCTCACCACCGGCACTCAATGCCTATGGCTACACCTTC
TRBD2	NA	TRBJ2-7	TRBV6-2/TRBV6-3	CASSYLRGTSGRYDPYEQYF	TGTGCCAGCAGTTACTTGAGAGGGACTAGCGGGAGGTACGACCCCTACGAGCAGTACTTC
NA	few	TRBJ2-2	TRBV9	CASSVGTGTNTGELFF	TGTGCCAGCAGCGTAGGAACAGGAACGAACACCGGGGAGCTGTTTTTT
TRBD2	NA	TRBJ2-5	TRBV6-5	CASSPGTSGRVELETQYF	TGTGCCAGCAGTCCCGGGACTAGCGGGAGAGTCGAGCTAGAGACCCAGTACTTC
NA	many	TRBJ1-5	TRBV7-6	CASGTGGLQPQHF	TGTGCCAGCGGGACGGGAGGGTTGCAGCCCCAGCATTTT
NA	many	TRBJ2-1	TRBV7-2	CASSPQLGEQFF	TGTGCCAGCAGCCCACAACTAGGTGAGCAGTTCTTC
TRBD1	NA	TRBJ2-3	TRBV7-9	CASSLGQGVADTQYF	TGTGCCAGCAGCCTGGGACAGGGGGTCGCAGATACGCAGTATTTT
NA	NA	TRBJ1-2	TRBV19	CASSTPPGALANYGYTF	TGTGCCAGTAGTACCCCCCCCGGGGCATTAGCTAACTATGGCTACACCTTC
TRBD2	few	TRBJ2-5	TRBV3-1	CASSTAGGLRTQYF	TGTGCCAGCAGTACCGCGGGGGGTTTACGGACCCAGTACTTC
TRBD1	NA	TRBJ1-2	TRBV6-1	CASTLGQKMTYGYTF	TGTGCCAGCACCTTGGGACAGAAGATGACCTATGGCTACACCTTC
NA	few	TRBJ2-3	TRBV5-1	CASSSQGGFTDTQYF	TGCGCCAGCAGCTCCCAGGGAGGTTTCACAGATACGCAGTATTTT
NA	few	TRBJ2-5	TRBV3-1	CASSQGLVGQETQYF	TGTGCCAGCAGCCAAGGACTGGTGGGGCAAGAGACCCAGTACTTC
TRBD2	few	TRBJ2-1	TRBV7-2	CASSLRGTSGRSYNEQFF	TGTGCCAGCAGCTTGAGGGGGACTAGCGGTCGCTCCTACAATGAGCAGTTCTTC
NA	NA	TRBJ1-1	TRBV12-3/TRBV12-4	CASSFRIEAFF	TGTGCCAGCAGTTTTCGGATTGAAGCTTTCTTT
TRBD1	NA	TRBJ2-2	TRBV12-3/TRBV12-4	CASRTGTANTGELFF	TGTGCCAGCAGAACCGGGACAGCAAACACCGGGGAGCTGTTTTTT
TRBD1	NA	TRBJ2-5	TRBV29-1	CSSRQGAETQYF	TGCAGCAGCCGACAGGGGGCGGAGACCCAGTACTTC
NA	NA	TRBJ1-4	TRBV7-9	CASSLETGLSEKLFF	TGTGCCAGCAGCTTAGAAACAGGTCTTAGTGAAAAACTGTTTTTT
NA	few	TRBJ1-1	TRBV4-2	CASSQGGDQAFF	TGTGCCAGCAGCCAAGGGGGGGACCAAGCTTTCTTT
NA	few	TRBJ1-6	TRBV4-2	CASSPDEGSSYNSPLHF	TGTGCCAGCAGTCCCGACGAGGGTAGCTCCTATAATTCACCCCTCCACTTT
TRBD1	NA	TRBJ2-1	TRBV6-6	CAVGGQGRNEQFF	TGTGCCGTGGGGGGACAGGGGAGAAATGAGCAGTTCTTC
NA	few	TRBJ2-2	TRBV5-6	CASSFGPTNTGELFF	TGTGCCAGCAGCTTCGGGCCAACGAACACCGGGGAGCTGTTTTTT
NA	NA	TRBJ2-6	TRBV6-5	CASSGDISGANVLTF	TGTGCCAGCAGTGGAGACATCTCTGGGGCCAACGTCCTGACTTTC
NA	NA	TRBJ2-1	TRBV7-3	CASSPGPPSEQFF	TGTGCCAGCAGCCCCGGGCCCCCTAGTGAGCAGTTCTTC
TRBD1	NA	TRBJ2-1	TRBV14	CASSPKRGQPYNEQFF	TGTGCCAGCAGCCCTAAGAGGGGACAGCCCTACAATGAGCAGTTCTTC
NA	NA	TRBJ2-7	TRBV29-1	CSVESGSHSYEQYF	TGCAGCGTTGAGTCTGGATCACACTCCTACGAGCAGTACTTC
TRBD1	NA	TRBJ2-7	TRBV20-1	CSARDTGGSNLYEQYF	TGCAGTGCTAGAGATACAGGGGGTTCTAACCTCTACGAGCAGTACTTC
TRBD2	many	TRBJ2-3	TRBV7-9	CASGGSGRTDTQYF	TGTGCCAGCGGGGGTAGCGGGAGGACAGATACGCAGTATTTT
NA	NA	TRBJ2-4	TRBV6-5	CASSYWPNRRNIQYF	TGTGCCAGCAGTTACTGGCCCAACCGGCGTAACATTCAGTACTTC
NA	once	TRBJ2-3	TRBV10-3	CAISDGYTQYF	TGTGCCATCAGTGACGGGTATACGCAGTATTTT
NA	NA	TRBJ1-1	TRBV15	CATSGRSTGTEAFF	TGTGCCACCAGCGGGAGGAGTACGGGGACTGAAGCTTTCTTT
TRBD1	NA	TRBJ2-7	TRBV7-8	CASSLRDRFDEQYF	TGTGCCAGCAGCCTCCGGGACAGGTTTGACGAGCAGTACTTC
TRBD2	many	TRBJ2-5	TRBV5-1	CASSLPGGGETQYF	TGCGCCAGCAGCTTGCCGGGAGGTGGAGAGACCCAGTACTTC
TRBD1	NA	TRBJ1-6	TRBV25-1	CASSDRQGNSPLHF	TGTGCCAGCAGTGACCGACAGGGTAATTCACCCCTCCACTTT
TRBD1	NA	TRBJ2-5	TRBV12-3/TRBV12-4	CASSRLTGGGTQYF	TGTGCCAGCAGTCGACTAACAGGGGGAGGGACCCAGTACTTC
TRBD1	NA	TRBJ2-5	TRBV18	CASSQGQGASETQYF	TGTGCCAGCTCACAGGGACAGGGGGCTTCAGAGACCCAGTACTTC
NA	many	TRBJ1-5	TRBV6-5	CASSERDGENQPQHF	TGTGCCAGCAGTGAGAGGGACGGAGAAAATCAGCCCCAGCATTTT
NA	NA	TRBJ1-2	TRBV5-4	CASSLPLTGNYGYTF	TGTGCCAGCAGTTTACCTCTGACAGGAAACTATGGCTACACCTTC
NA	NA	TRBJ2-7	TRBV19	CASSIGRDHEQYF	TGTGCCAGTAGTATAGGGCGGGACCACGAGCAGTACTTC
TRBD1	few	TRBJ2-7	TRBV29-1	CSVEESTGSSYEQYF	TGCAGCGTTGAAGAATCGACAGGGAGCTCCTACGAGCAGTACTTC
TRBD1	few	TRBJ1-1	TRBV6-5	CASSYRGQGDTEAFF	TGTGCCAGCAGTTACCGGGGACAGGGGGACACTGAAGCTTTCTTT
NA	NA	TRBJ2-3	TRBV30	CACRAGWTDTQYF	TGTGCCTGCCGGGCGGGGTGGACAGATACGCAGTATTTT
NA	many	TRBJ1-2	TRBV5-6	CASSRDSYGYTF	TGTGCCAGCAGCCGCGATAGTTATGGCTACACCTTC
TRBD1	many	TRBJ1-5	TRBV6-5	CASSSRTGASQPQHF	TGTGCCAGCAGTTCCCGGACAGGGGCTAGTCAGCCCCAGCATTTT